Listed below are T cell receptor beta chains from one sample, sequenced in a study of shared clonotypes between healthy human individuals. Produced via immunoSEQ multiplex PCR; TCRdb's table is partial and in-frame only. The sample carries under 600,000 clones, around 77% recorded once. The sample taken for sequencing was PBMCs. These receptors were obtained from a woman aged 40-49 years in good health. Some clones in this sample may be carry-over from other donors' samples. Both conserved end residues are part of each CDR3. Fields, in order: D gene, J gene, V gene, clone size, CDR3 protein, CDR3 DNA. A D gene is named only where the DNA matches it firmly. Rows may omit the clone size; those that give it use once, few, many or a size class.

>.|TRBJ2-1|TRBV6-1|.
CASSDVVGNEQFF
TGTGCCAGCAGTGACGTTGTGGGCAATGAGCAGTTCTTC
>.|TRBJ2-3|TRBV29-1|.
CSVGIGWTDTQYF
TGCAGCGTCGGGATAGGGTGGACAGATACGCAGTATTTT
>.|TRBJ2-1|TRBV2|.
CASFPARSSYNEQFF
TGTGCCAGCTTCCCAGCCCGTAGCTCCTACAATGAGCAGTTCTTC
>.|TRBJ1-2|TRBV6-1|many
CASSELGYYGYTF
TGTGCCAGCAGTGAACTGGGATACTATGGCTACACCTTC
>.|TRBJ1-3|TRBV2|.
CASSEIYSSGNTIYF
TGTGCCAGCAGTGAGATTTACAGCTCTGGAAACACCATATATTTT
>.|TRBJ2-5|TRBV5-4|.
CASSPQTGQGETQYF
TGTGCCAGCAGCCCCCAGACTGGTCAGGGAGAGACCCAGTACTTC
>.|TRBJ1-3|TRBV2|.
CASSLGRTGNTIYF
TGTGCCAGCAGTCTAGGTCGGACTGGAAACACCATATATTTT
>.|TRBJ2-7|TRBV5-1|.
CASSFGPTNPGGEQYF
TGCGCCAGCAGCTTCGGACCGACGAACCCAGGTGGCGAGCAGTACTTC
>.|TRBJ1-4|TRBV5-4|.
CASSSSTNEKLFF
TGTGCCAGCAGCTCCTCAACTAATGAAAAACTGTTTTTT
>.|TRBJ2-5|TRBV4-3|.
CASSQDHSSGINAETQYF
TGCGCCAGCAGCCAAGATCATAGTAGCGGAATAAACGCGGAGACCCAGTACTTC
>TRBD1|TRBJ2-1|TRBV2|.
CASRWDRGGEQFF
TGTGCCAGCAGATGGGACAGGGGGGGTGAGCAGTTCTTC
>.|TRBJ2-7|TRBV15|.
CATSTPVPPYEQYF
TGTGCCACCAGCACCCCCGTGCCTCCCTACGAGCAGTACTTC
>.|TRBJ2-7|TRBV2|.
CASSEGLANISYEQYF
TGTGCCAGCAGTGAAGGTTTAGCGAACATCTCCTACGAGCAGTACTTC
>.|TRBJ2-2|TRBV10-2|.
CASCLDRVRGELFF
TGCGCCAGCTGCCTAGACCGAGTACGCGGGGAGCTGTTTTTT